The entry below describes one T cell receptor beta chain. Sequencing used immunoSEQ multiplex PCR; TCRdb keeps in-frame clones, though not all of them. The table lists about 120,000 clones, about four fifths of them singletons. The data were obtained in a study of blood T cell repertoires in COVID-19. Per germline, CDR1 SGDLS and CDR2 YYNGEE. CDR3 length: 14 amino acids. The ends lost 2 bases at V and 2 bases at J; junction bases unmatched: 4. The chain is built from TRBV9 and TRBJ2-7, with TRBD2 identical over 7 bases. Material: peripheral blood. The TCR comes from a man aged 65-85 years with acute or convalescent COVID-19. The CDR3 coding sequence is TGTGCCAGCAGCGTTGGCGGGGGAGCCTACGAGCAGTACTTC. Translating gives CASSVGGGAYEQYF.